This record looks at one T cell receptor beta chain sequence and its context. Its target is unknown. The sequenced template was cDNA made from the entire isolated RNA. The data were produced by immunoSEQ multiplex PCR, yet TCRdb's version contains in-frame clones alone and is incomplete. Here the sample spans about 260,000 clones, 20% being singletons. This entry is derived from a study of beta chain features in type 1 diabetes. Every single donor gave one heparinised blood draw, and these averaged about 116 mL. Each of the sorted populations had a purity greater than 98%. General study points: Fewer junction insertions and more nucleotide deletions appeared in type 1 diabetes patients. Amplification by PCR could prefer shorter templates, with the same effect in patients and controls. Among patients with Type 1 diabetes, TCRB CDR3s were moderately but significantly shorter in every one of the four CD4+ subsets.

Germline V lookup: CDR1 SGDLS, CDR2 YYNGEE. V was shortened by 0 bases and J by 5 bases, with 16 bases between the two germline ends. There are 16 residues in the CDR3. The sample was naive CD4+ T cells from blood. The sequence derives from a woman between 35 and 50 years old with type 1 diabetes. The chain links TRBV9 to TRBJ2-3, with D possibly matching TRBD1 (5 bases). The CDR3 sequence: CASSVAWAGKGDTQYF. The CDR3 DNA sequence: TGTGCCAGCAGCGTAGCTTGGGCAGGGAAGGGAGATACGCAGTATTTT.